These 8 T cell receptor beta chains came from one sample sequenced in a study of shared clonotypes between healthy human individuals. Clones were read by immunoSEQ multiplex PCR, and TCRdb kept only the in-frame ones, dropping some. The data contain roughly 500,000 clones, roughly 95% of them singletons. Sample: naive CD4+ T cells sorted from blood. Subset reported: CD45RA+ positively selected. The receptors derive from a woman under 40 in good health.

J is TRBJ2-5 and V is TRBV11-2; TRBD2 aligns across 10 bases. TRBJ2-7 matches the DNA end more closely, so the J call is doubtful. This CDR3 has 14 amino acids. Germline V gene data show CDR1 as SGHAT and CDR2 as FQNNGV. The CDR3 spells CASSTSGVSYEQYF. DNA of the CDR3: TGTGCCAGCAGCACTAGCGGGGTTTCCTACGAGCAGTACTTC.

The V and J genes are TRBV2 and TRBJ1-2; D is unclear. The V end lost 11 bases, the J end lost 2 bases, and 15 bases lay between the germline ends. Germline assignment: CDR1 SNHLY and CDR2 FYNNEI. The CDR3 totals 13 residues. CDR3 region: CAGQESENYGYTF. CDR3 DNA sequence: TGTGCCGGGCAGGAGTCAGAGAACTATGGCTACACCTTC.

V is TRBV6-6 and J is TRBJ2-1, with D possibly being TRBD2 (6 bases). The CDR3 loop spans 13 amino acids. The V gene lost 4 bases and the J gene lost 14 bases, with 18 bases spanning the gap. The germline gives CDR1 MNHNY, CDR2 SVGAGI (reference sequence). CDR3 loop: CASSSGGLPREFF. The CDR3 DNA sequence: TGTGCCAGCAGTTCCGGGGGACTCCCGAGGGAGTTCTTC.

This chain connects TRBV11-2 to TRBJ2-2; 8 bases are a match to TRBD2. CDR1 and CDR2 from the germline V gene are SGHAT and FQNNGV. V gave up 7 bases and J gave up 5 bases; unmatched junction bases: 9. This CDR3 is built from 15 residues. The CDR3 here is CASTPTGGLTGELFF. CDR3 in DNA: TGTGCCAGCACCCCGACGGGGGGGCTTACCGGGGAGCTGTTTTTT.

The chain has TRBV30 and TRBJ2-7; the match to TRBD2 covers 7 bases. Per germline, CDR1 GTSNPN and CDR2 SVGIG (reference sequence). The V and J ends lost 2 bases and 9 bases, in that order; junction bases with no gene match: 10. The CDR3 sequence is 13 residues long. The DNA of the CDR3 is TGTGCCTGGAGTTCAGTGGGAGGGTTGGGGCAGTACTTC. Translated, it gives CAWSSVGGLGQYF.

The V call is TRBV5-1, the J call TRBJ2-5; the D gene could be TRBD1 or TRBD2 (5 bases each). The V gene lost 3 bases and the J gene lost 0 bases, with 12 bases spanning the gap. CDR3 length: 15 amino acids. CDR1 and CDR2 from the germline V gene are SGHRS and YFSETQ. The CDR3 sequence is CASSSLQGDQETQYF. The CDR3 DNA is TGCGCCAGCAGCTCTCTCCAGGGAGACCAAGAGACCCAGTACTTC.

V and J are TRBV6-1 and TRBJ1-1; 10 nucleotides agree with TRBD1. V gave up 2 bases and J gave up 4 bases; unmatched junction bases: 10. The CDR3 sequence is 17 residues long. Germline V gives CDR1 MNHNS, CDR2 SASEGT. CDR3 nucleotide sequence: TGTGCCAGCAGTGAACCCTGGACAGGGGGGTTTTTCACTGAAGCTTTCTTT. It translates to CASSEPWTGGFFTEAFF.

The CDR3 DNA is TGTGCCATCAGTGGAGATCGGTGGACCCAGTACTTC. Translation gives CAISGDRWTQYF. J is TRBJ2-5 and V is TRBV10-3; D gene ambiguous. The germline V gene encodes CDR1 ENHRY and CDR2 SYGVKD. The CDR3 covers 12 residues. The ends were cut back, 4 bases at V and 7 bases at J, with 10 bases in the middle.